This entry lists 30 T cell receptor beta chains sequenced from one sample in a study of neurological immune-mediated disorders. TCRdb analysed the 5' RACE reads with MiXCR anew, one entry per CDR3 protein. The table records 65,000 to 70,000 distinct CDR3 sequences, 3.9% of them present only once. The sequenced sample was PBMCs. Receptors originate from a man between 25 and 39 years old with multiple sclerosis.

This clonotype was seen at least ten times. The V gene is TRBV7-9, the J gene TRBJ2-3, with a weak D call TRBD2 (5 bases). The germline V and J ends were trimmed by 2 bases and 0 bases, with 9 bases remaining between them. This CDR3 spans 15 amino acids. From germline, CDR1 is SEHNR and CDR2 FQNEAQ (reference sequence). CDR3 residues: CASSLSGESTDTQYF. DNA for the CDR3: TGTGCCAGCAGCTTATCCGGGGAAAGCACAGATACGCAGTATTTT.

This clonotype occurred many times. The chain carries TRBV12-3 or TRBV12-4 and TRBJ1-4; possible D gene TRBD1, 5 bases. This CDR3 is built from 14 residues. The V end lost 6 bases, the J end lost 5 bases, and 13 bases lay between the germline ends. CDR3 loop: CASSRAGPNEKLFF. In DNA, the CDR3 is TGTGCCAGCAGCCGGGCGGGACCGAATGAAAAACTGTTTTTT.

This clonotype has ten or more counts. The J gene is TRBJ2-7, the V gene TRBV3-1; 8 bases align to TRBD1. Trimming cost V 4 bases and J 3 bases; bases outside gene matches: 8. The CDR3 has 15 amino acids. CDR1 and CDR2 from the germline V gene are LGHDT and YNNKEL (reference sequence). Written as DNA, the CDR3 is TGTGCCAGCAGCCGAACACCGACAGGGGACTACGAGCAGTACTTC. Its translation is CASSRTPTGDYEQYF.

This clonotype has at least ten counts. The chain is built from TRBV2 and TRBJ2-5; maybe TRBD2 (6 bases). This CDR3 comprises 14 residues. Germline V gene data show CDR1 as SNHLY and CDR2 as FYNNEI. With 2 bases removed from V and 4 bases from J, the gap between germline ends came to 11 bases. CDR3 DNA: TGTGCCAGCAGTGAACAAGGAGGGGCAGAGACCCAGTACTTC. This encodes CASSEQGGAETQYF.

The table lists this clonotype with many counts. The chain uses TRBV5-1 and TRBJ1-1; D might be TRBD1 (5 bases). CDR1 and CDR2 (germline): SGHRS, YFSETQ. V lost 4 bases, J lost 4 bases, and 17 bases lay in between. The CDR3 contains 15 residues. CDR3 sequence: CASSARPAGLTEAFF. The DNA for the CDR3 is TGCGCCAGCAGCGCCCGCCCGGCGGGGCTCACTGAAGCTTTCTTT.

In this sample, this clonotype turned up a few times. A much larger clonotype is one base distant, so this may be a read error. This chain uses TRBV20-1 with TRBJ1-2; D not certain. The CDR3 is 13 residues long. Germline-derived CDR1 and CDR2 are DFQATT and SNEGSKA (reference sequence). The germline V and J ends were trimmed by 5 bases and 6 bases, with 16 bases remaining between them. The CDR3 loop is CSAGRKVPNGYTF. CDR3 coding DNA: TGCAGTGCTGGTCGAAAGGTACCCAATGGCTACACCTTC.

The sample holds many counts of this clonotype. The chain uses TRBV3-1 and TRBJ2-7; D ambiguous. The CDR3 is 13 residues long. V lost 3 bases to trimming and J lost 7 bases, with 13 bases between them. Germline V gene lookup returns CDR1 LGHDT and CDR2 YNNKEL (reference sequence). The DNA for the CDR3 is TGTGCCAGCAGCCAGTCTAGGGTGGGGGAGCAGTACTTC. Amino acids: CASSQSRVGEQYF.

This clonotype was seen at least ten times. A read error may produce the germline difference seen at one junction end. The rearrangement joins TRBV6-1 to TRBJ1-6; maybe TRBD1 (5 bases). Germline assignment: CDR1 MNHNS and CDR2 SASEGT. The CDR3 length is 15 residues. Written as DNA, the CDR3 is TGTGCCAGCGGGGCCACCTACGATAAGAATTCACCCCTCAACTTT. Amino acids: CASGATYDKNSPLNF.

Only one count was recorded for this clonotype. The chain recombines TRBV5-4 with TRBJ1-2, with TRBD1 as a possible D gene (5 bases). The V gene's germline CDR1 is SGHNT and CDR2 YYREEE (reference sequence). Between the trimmed V and J ends, which lost 0 bases and 2 bases, there was a span of 14 bases. The CDR3 totals 16 residues. The DNA for the CDR3 is TGTGCCAGCAGCTTGGACTCTAGGGGAAAGAACTATGGCTACACCTTC. It specifies CASSLDSRGKNYGYTF.

There are a few counts of this clonotype. A much larger clone is a single base away; this may be a read error. The chain couples TRBV20-1 to TRBJ1-3; possibly TRBD1 for D (5 bases). Germline V gives CDR1 DFQATT, CDR2 SNEGSKA (reference sequence). The CDR3 contains 13 residues. The CDR3 DNA reads TGCAGTGCCAAGTGGGACTCTGGAAAAACCATATATTTT. Its translation: CSAKWDSGKTIYF.

This clonotype was recorded many times. The CDR3 DNA reads as TGTGCCAGCAGTTACGGGGATTCAAACTATGGCTACACCTTC. The encoded protein is CASSYGDSNYGYTF. V usage is TRBV6-5 and J usage is TRBJ1-2, with unresolved D. Germline lookup yields CDR1 MNHEY and CDR2 SVGAGI. This CDR3 contains 14 residues. With 2 bases removed from V and 2 bases from J, the gap between germline ends came to 9 bases.

This clonotype was observed at least ten times. The chain couples TRBV5-1 to TRBJ2-3; TRBD1 aligns across 7 bases. The CDR3 covers 13 residues. V trimming: 4 bases; J trimming: 4 bases; junction bases outside the gene matches: 3. The germline CDR1 and CDR2 sequences are SGHRS and YFSETQ. Written as DNA, the CDR3 is TGCGCCAGCAGCGAACAGGGGTCAGATACGCAGTATTTT. The encoded protein is CASSEQGSDTQYF.

This clonotype was counted at least ten times. This chain joins TRBV6-2 or TRBV6-3 and TRBJ2-7; TRBD1 aligns across 7 bases. The trim removed 4 bases at V and 2 bases at J, leaving 11 bases unmatched. CDR1 and CDR2 (germline): MNHEY, SVGEGT. This CDR3 has 16 amino acids. The CDR3 DNA is TGTGCCAGCAGTTTTCGACCGGGACAGCCTACCTACGAGCAGTACTTC. Its translation is CASSFRPGQPTYEQYF.

This clonotype was counted at least ten times. The chain carries TRBV12-3 or TRBV12-4 and TRBJ2-3; 16 nucleotides agree with TRBD2. Germline trimming cut 4 bases from V and 0 bases from J; bases unmatched to any gene: 4. The CDR3 loop spans 18 amino acids. The CDR3 is CASSSGLAGGTSTDTQYF. The CDR3 region has the DNA TGTGCCAGCAGTTCGGGACTAGCGGGGGGGACTAGCACAGATACGCAGTATTTT.

This clonotype appeared many times. Because the CDR3's place on the DNA is in doubt, the DNA is left out and the CDR3 is given as listed by TCRdb. The chain is built from TRBV20-1 and TRBJ2-3; the D call in the table, TRBD2, was not verified against the DNA. Germline lookup yields CDR1 DFQATT and CDR2 SNEGSKA (reference sequence). The CDR3 length is 12 residues, termini included. CDR3 residues: CSASVAGGSEYF.

This clonotype was seen repeatedly, ten times or more. The J gene is TRBJ2-2, the V gene TRBV14; 7 bases fit TRBD1. The junction had 4 bases not matched to a gene; V was cut back by 6 bases and J by 3 bases. This CDR3 region has 14 residues. Per the germline V gene, CDR1 is SGHDN and CDR2 is FVKESK. CDR3 nucleotides: TGTGCCAGCAGAGGGGACAGATACACCGGGGAGCTGTTTTTT. Its translation: CASRGDRYTGELFF.

This clonotype appeared many times. This chain connects TRBV5-1 to TRBJ2-3; D tentatively fits TRBD1 or TRBD2 (7 bases each). Germline assignment: CDR1 SGHRS and CDR2 YFSETQ. Trimming cost V 7 bases and J 2 bases, with 17 bases left between them. This CDR3 spans 15 amino acids. The CDR3 spells CASRRGDRDTDTQYF. The CDR3 nucleotides are TGCGCCAGCCGACGGGGGGACAGAGACACAGATACGCAGTATTTT.

This clonotype came up many times. This chain uses TRBV11-2 with TRBJ1-6; TRBD1 agrees at 12 bases. Germline-derived CDR1 and CDR2 are SGHAT and FQNNGV. V lost 8 bases, J lost 9 bases, and 17 bases stayed unmatched. The CDR3 covers 18 residues. The CDR3 nucleotides read TGTGCCAGCTCGAACCCGGGACAGGGGGCCGCCTTAGGTTCACCCCTCCACTTT. It encodes CASSNPGQGAALGSPLHF. Complete variable domain (other parts from reference TRBV11-2 and TRBJ1-6): EAGVAQSPRYKIIEKRQSVAFWCNPISGHATLYWYQQILGQGPKLLIQFQNNGVVDDSQLPKDRFSAERLKGVDSTLKIQPAKLEDSAVYLCASSNPGQGAALGSPLHFGNGTRLTVT.

Ten or more counts support this clonotype. The chain is built from TRBV7-9 and TRBJ1-2; unclear D gene. Germline V gives CDR1 SEHNR, CDR2 FQNEAQ (reference sequence). Trimming shortened V by 8 bases and J by 1 base, and 11 bases separated the two germline ends. This CDR3 spans 13 amino acids. This CDR3 reads CASAQLLNYGYTF. The CDR3, as DNA: TGTGCCAGCGCCCAGTTACTTAACTATGGCTACACCTTC.

This clonotype occurred many times. The gene calls are TRBV5-1 and TRBJ2-2; possibly TRBD1 or TRBD2 for D (5 bases each). This CDR3 region has 15 residues. CDR1 is SGHRS, CDR2 YFSETQ, per germline. V shed 4 bases and J shed 4 bases, with 14 bases lying between them. The CDR3 DNA follows: TGCGCCAGCAGCGGGAACCAGGGACCCACCGGGGAGCTGTTTTTT. Its translation is CASSGNQGPTGELFF.

This clonotype was seen many times. The genes are TRBV7-6 and TRBJ2-5; TRBD1 matches 9 bases. Losses at the gene ends were 4 bases for V and 4 bases for J; bases not matched to a gene: 10. Germline-derived CDR1 and CDR2 are SGHVS and FNYEAQ. The CDR3 has 16 amino acids. The CDR3 DNA reads as TGTGCCAGCAGCTCCCATGCACAGGGGGCTTCAGAGACCCAGTACTTC. This sequence encodes CASSSHAQGASETQYF.

This clonotype was observed many times. J is TRBJ2-7 and V is TRBV10-3, with unresolved D. V was shortened by 3 bases and J by 3 bases, with 6 bases between the two germline ends. Germline CDR1 ENHRY, CDR2 SYGVKD. The CDR3 contains 12 residues. CDR3 sequence (DNA): TGTGCCATCAGTGACAGCCACTACGAGCAGTACTTC. This translates into CAISDSHYEQYF.

This clonotype was recorded at least ten times. This chain links TRBV10-2 with TRBJ1-1; D possibly corresponds to TRBD1 (6 bases). The V end lost 6 bases, the J end lost 0 bases, and 14 bases lay between the germline ends. The length of the CDR3 is 15 residues. Germline assignment: CDR1 WSHSY and CDR2 SAAADI. In DNA, the CDR3 is TGCGCCAGCAGACAGGGATGGGGGATGAACACTGAAGCTTTCTTT. This sequence encodes CASRQGWGMNTEAFF.

Ten or more counts support this clonotype. The V and J genes are TRBV5-5 and TRBJ1-5, with D maybe TRBD1 (5 bases). Germline values: CDR1 SGHKS, CDR2 YYEKEE (reference sequence). V was shortened by 2 bases and J by 2 bases, with 14 bases between the two germline ends. The length of the CDR3 is 16 residues. In DNA form, the CDR3 reads TGTGCCAGCAGCTTAGTAGGGGACGACGGCAATCAGCCCCAGCATTTT. It translates to CASSLVGDDGNQPQHF.

This clonotype came up many times. A read error may account for a junction end that differs from germline. CDR3 nucleotides: TGTGCCAGCAGCTCAACAGGGACCTATAATTCACCCCTCAACTTT. Translation: CASSSTGTYNSPLNF. The chain recombines TRBV27 with TRBJ1-6; D is possibly TRBD1 (6 bases). The CDR3 extends over 15 amino acids. Germline CDR1 and CDR2: MNHEY and SMNVEV (reference sequence).

This clonotype was seen at least ten times. J is TRBJ1-2 and V is TRBV20-1; no firm D call. Deletions cut 6 bases from V and 4 bases from J, with 15 bases between. This CDR3 is built from 13 residues. Germline V gene data show CDR1 as DFQATT and CDR2 as SNEGSKA (reference sequence). The CDR3 DNA is TGCAGTGCGTATGGATCTGTGGGCTATGGCTACACCTTC. This encodes CSAYGSVGYGYTF.

This clonotype was seen repeatedly, ten times or more. The gene calls are TRBV9 and TRBJ1-1; 7 bases align to TRBD1. J gave up 1 base and V 2 bases, and 5 bases lay outside the gene matches. This CDR3 is 15 amino acids long. Germline V gene sequence: CDR1 SGDLS, CDR2 YYNGEE. The CDR3 DNA reads as TGTGCCAGCAGCGTGTCGGGACAGTGGAACACTGAAGCTTTCTTT. Residues: CASSVSGQWNTEAFF. The complete variable domain, with remaining parts taken from reference TRBV9 and TRBJ1-1, reads DSGVTQTPKHLITATGQRVTLRCSPRSGDLSVYWYQQSLDQGLQFLIQYYNGEERAKGNILERFSAQQFPDLHSELNLSSLELGDSALYFCASSVSGQWNTEAFFGQGTRLTVV.

This clonotype was picked up many times. The V and J genes are TRBV9 and TRBJ2-7, with 7 bases aligning to TRBD1. Germline V lookup: CDR1 SGDLS, CDR2 YYNGEE. With V trimmed by 4 bases and J by 4 bases, 5 bases remained unmatched. This CDR3 region has 13 residues. In DNA, the CDR3 is TGTGCCAGCAGCACCCGACAGGGTTACGAGCAGTACTTC. This sequence encodes CASSTRQGYEQYF.

The sample holds many counts of this clonotype. The CDR3 DNA reads as TGTGCCAGCAGGGACCGGATGAGCACAGATACGCAGTATTTT. Its translation is CASRDRMSTDTQYF. V usage is TRBV7-9 and J usage is TRBJ2-3; D is unclear. Germline CDR1 and CDR2: SEHNR and FQNEAQ (reference sequence). V was clipped by 6 bases and J by 0 bases, with 10 bases between them. This CDR3 is built from 14 residues.

Points on this clonotype: A much larger clone sits a single nucleotide away, making a read error possible. V and J are TRBV6-1 and TRBJ2-7; D call uncertain. The CDR3 is 15 amino acids. CDR1 and CDR2 from the germline V gene are MNHNS and SASEGT. The CDR3 region has the DNA TGTGTCAGCAGTGAATCTAATGACGGCTCCTACGAGCAGTACTTC. Amino acid sequence: CVSSESNDGSYEQYF.